These 27 T cell receptor beta chains share one sample of origin, sequenced in a study of shared clonotypes between healthy human individuals. Method: immunoSEQ multiplex PCR; TCRdb's copy keeps in-frame clones and lacks some. The data hold approximately 2.5 million clones, with about 92% observed a single time. The sample consisted of naive CD4+ T cells sorted from blood. This sample's subset: CD45RA+ positively selected. These receptors were collected from a man in his late teens or twenties in good health.

The rearrangement links TRBV9 to TRBJ2-3; 15 bases are shared with TRBD2. Trimming at V came to 4 bases and at J to 2 bases, leaving 5 bases not matched to a gene. CDR3 length: 17 residues. Germline V gene sequence: CDR1 SGDLS, CDR2 YYNGEE. The CDR3 DNA reads as TGTGCCAGCAGCCCGGGGACTAGCGGGGGGAACACAGATACGCAGTATTTT. Its protein is CASSPGTSGGNTDTQYF.

The gene calls are TRBV10-3 and TRBJ2-3; tentatively, D is TRBD1 (6 bases). With 10 bases removed from V and 5 bases from J, the gap between germline ends came to 13 bases. CDR1 is ENHRY and CDR2 is SYGVKD in the germline V gene. This CDR3 region has 12 residues. The CDR3 is CATNEGVDTQYF. The CDR3 DNA reads TGTGCCACCAACGAGGGGGTAGATACGCAGTATTTT.

J is TRBJ2-7 and V is TRBV10-3; D remains unclear. Trimming took 10 bases from V and 5 from J, leaving 21 bases between them. Per germline, CDR1 ENHRY and CDR2 SYGVKD. The CDR3 sequence is 14 residues long. In nucleotides, the CDR3 is TGTGCCACGAAGTGGGGAAGAGAGAACGACGAGCAGTACTTC. Its translation is CATKWGRENDEQYF.

The V gene is TRBV6-5, the J gene TRBJ2-7; the D call may be TRBD1 or TRBD2 (6 bases each). The V gene lost 2 bases and the J gene lost 0 bases, with 14 bases spanning the gap. This CDR3 spans 16 amino acids. CDR1 is MNHEY and CDR2 is SVGAGI in the germline V gene. DNA of the CDR3: TGTGCCAGCAGTTACGGGTGGGGGGCGAACTCCTACGAGCAGTACTTC. Protein sequence: CASSYGWGANSYEQYF.

This clone was observed a single time. The chain joins TRBV5-6 to TRBJ2-7, with D perhaps TRBD2 (6 bases). CDR3 length: 16 residues. Per germline, CDR1 SGHDT and CDR2 YYEEEE. V was clipped by 1 base and J by 7 bases, with 21 bases between them. The CDR3 is CASSLRQIGEDGEQYF. The CDR3 nucleotides are TGTGCCAGCAGCTTGAGGCAGATAGGGGAGGATGGTGAGCAGTACTTC. Full variable domain (remainder filled in from reference TRBV5-6 and TRBJ2-7): DAGVTQSPTHLIKTRGQQVTLRCSPKSGHDTVSWYQQALGQGPQFIFQYYEEEERQRGNFPDRFSGHQFPNYSSELNVNALLLGDSALYLCASSLRQIGEDGEQYFGPGTRLTVT.

V gene TRBV30 combines with J gene TRBJ2-3; 7 nucleotides match TRBD2. With V trimmed by 4 bases and J by 1 base, 8 bases remained unmatched. The CDR3 consists of 15 residues. Germline values: CDR1 GTSNPN, CDR2 SVGIG (reference sequence). In DNA, the CDR3 is TGTGCCTGGACCTACGGACTAGATGGCACAGATACGCAGTATTTT. The encoded protein is CAWTYGLDGTDTQYF.

This clone was seen only once. The chain uses TRBV5-1 and TRBJ2-5; 7 bases line up with TRBD1. CDR3 size: 16 residues. CDR1 and CDR2 from the germline V gene are SGHRS and YFSETQ. V shed 4 bases, J shed 2 bases, and the junction held 11 bases outside the gene matches. DNA of the CDR3: TGCGCCAGCAGCGACGGACAGGAGCTATTACAAGAGACCCAGTACTTC. Encoded protein: CASSDGQELLQETQYF.

This sequence joins TRBV2 and TRBJ2-2; 10 nucleotides agree with TRBD1. This CDR3 region has 15 residues. In germline, CDR1 is SNHLY, CDR2 FYNNEI. The trim removed 6 bases at V and 7 bases at J, leaving 8 bases unmatched. This chain's CDR3 is CASRARDRGIGELFF. CDR3 nucleotide sequence: TGTGCCAGCAGAGCCCGGGACAGGGGCATCGGGGAGCTGTTTTTT.

The J gene is TRBJ2-7, the V gene TRBV7-6, with D perhaps matching TRBD1 or TRBD2 (5 bases each). The CDR3 is made up of 14 amino acids. Trimming left V 1 base short and J 6 bases short, with 13 bases between. Germline V gene sequence: CDR1 SGHVS, CDR2 FNYEAQ. CDR3 in DNA: TGTGCCAGCAGCTTAGGGCCCTGGGGGTCCGAGCAGTACTTC. Encoded protein: CASSLGPWGSEQYF.

This clone was seen a few times. The chain links TRBV11-2 to TRBJ1-6; D gene unclear. This CDR3 has 15 residues. Looked up from germline, CDR1 is SGHAT and CDR2 is FQNNGV. Trimming took 1 base from V and 9 from J, leaving 13 bases between them. The CDR3 DNA reads TGTGCCAGCAGCTTAGGTCGGGGTATAAGTTCACCCCTCCACTTT. Its protein product is CASSLGRGISSPLHF. Variable domain in full (rest from reference TRBV11-2 and TRBJ1-6): EAGVAQSPRYKIIEKRQSVAFWCNPISGHATLYWYQQILGQGPKLLIQFQNNGVVDDSQLPKDRFSAERLKGVDSTLKIQPAKLEDSAVYLCASSLGRGISSPLHFGNGTRLTVT.

This chain joins TRBV9 and TRBJ2-7, with TRBD1 identical over 11 bases. Germline CDR1 and CDR2: SGDLS and YYNGEE. There are 16 residues in the CDR3. The J segment lost 4 bases and the V segment lost 4 bases, leaving 10 bases of the junction unmatched. CDR3 in amino acids: CASSKGQGAVRYEQYF. The CDR3 DNA follows: TGTGCCAGCAGCAAAGGACAGGGGGCAGTCAGGTACGAGCAGTACTTC. Based on the CDR3 plus reference TRBV9 and TRBJ2-7, the full variable domain is DSGVTQTPKHLITATGQRVTLRCSPRSGDLSVYWYQQSLDQGLQFLIQYYNGEERAKGNILERFSAQQFPDLHSELNLSSLELGDSALYFCASSKGQGAVRYEQYFGPGTRLTVT.

This chain connects TRBV5-4 to TRBJ2-3; D is possibly TRBD2 (5 bases). Germline assignment: CDR1 SGHNT and CDR2 YYREEE (reference sequence). With 5 bases removed from V and 5 bases from J, the gap between germline ends came to 21 bases. The CDR3 spans 16 residues. In nucleotides, the CDR3 is TGTGCCAGCAGGAGAGGACTGGCCCAACCGGAAGATACGCAGTATTTT. It codes for CASRRGLAQPEDTQYF.

This clone appeared a few times. The V call is TRBV2, the J call TRBJ2-1; maybe TRBD1 (6 bases). The germline V gene encodes CDR1 SNHLY and CDR2 FYNNEI. The CDR3 consists of 12 residues. V shed 4 bases and J shed 6 bases, with 7 bases lying between them. This CDR3 is CASSVGGNEQFF. The CDR3 DNA is TGTGCCAGCAGTGTAGGGGGCAATGAGCAGTTCTTC. The variable domain in full, with the rest retrieved from reference TRBV2 and TRBJ2-1, is EPEVTQTPSHQVTQMGQEVILRCVPISNHLYFYWYRQILGQKVEFLVSFYNNEISEKSEIFDDQFSVERPDGSNFTLKIRSTKLEDSAMYFCASSVGGNEQFFGPGTRLTVL.

As regards this clone: Other DNA sequences in the same sample also yield this CDR3. This chain uses TRBV7-2 with TRBJ1-6; possibly TRBD1 for D (5 bases). With 3 bases removed from V and 4 bases from J, the gap between germline ends came to 7 bases. The CDR3 is 14 residues long. The germline V gene encodes CDR1 SGHTA and CDR2 FQGNSA. Here the CDR3 DNA reads TGTGCCAGCAGCTTGGGACTATATAATTCACCCCTCCACTTT. It specifies CASSLGLYNSPLHF.

A word on this clone: The same CDR3 can be traced to other DNA sequences in this sample. The rearrangement links TRBV4-1 to TRBJ2-7; the match to TRBD2 covers 10 bases. The CDR3 has 15 amino acids. V was clipped by 1 base and J by 5 bases; unmatched bases: 5. Germline V lookup: CDR1 MGHRA, CDR2 YSYEKL. The CDR3 DNA reads TGCGCCAGCAGCCAAGTGGGGCTAGCGGGAGACGAGCAGTACTTC. Translation: CASSQVGLAGDEQYF.

This chain joins TRBV4-1 and TRBJ2-1; weak D call: TRBD2 (5 bases). CDR3 length equals 14 residues. The germline V gene encodes CDR1 MGHRA and CDR2 YSYEKL. Trimming stripped 3 bases from V and 0 bases from J, with 6 bases between. CDR3 bases: TGCGCCAGCAGCCAGGGGAGCTCCTACAATGAGCAGTTCTTC. Its translation is CASSQGSSYNEQFF.

V and J are TRBV7-9 and TRBJ2-1; a possible D gene is TRBD2 (6 bases). CDR3 size: 15 residues. Germline assignment: CDR1 SEHNR and CDR2 FQNEAQ (reference sequence). Between the trimmed V and J ends, which lost 1 base and 5 bases, there was a span of 12 bases. CDR3 sequence: CASSLGGVIHNEQFF. In DNA, the CDR3 is TGTGCCAGCAGCTTAGGGGGGGTAATCCACAATGAGCAGTTCTTC.

V usage is TRBV2 and J usage is TRBJ2-3, with TRBD1 as a possible D gene (5 bases). V lost 6 bases and J lost 6, with 7 bases in between. Per the germline V gene, CDR1 is SNHLY and CDR2 is FYNNEI. This CDR3 spans 11 amino acids. The CDR3 spells CASRKGDTQYF. Written as DNA, the CDR3 is TGTGCCAGCAGGAAGGGGGATACGCAGTATTTT.

J is TRBJ2-2 and V is TRBV18, with 12 nucleotides matching TRBD2. The CDR3 covers 16 residues. Per germline, CDR1 KGHSH and CDR2 LQKENI. With V trimmed by 2 bases and J by 7 bases, 5 bases remained unmatched. For the CDR3, the DNA is TGTGCCAGCTCACCAAGACTAGCGGGAGCAGGCGGGGAGCTGTTTTTT. It encodes CASSPRLAGAGGELFF.

To note about this clone: The same CDR3 arises from other DNA sequences in this sample as well. The chain carries TRBV18 and TRBJ1-1; TRBD1 matches 9 bases. CDR1 is KGHSH and CDR2 is LQKENI in the germline V gene. V lost 6 bases to trimming and J lost 4 bases; unmatched junction nucleotides: 6. CDR3 size: 14 residues. CDR3 nucleotide sequence: TGTGCCAGCTCCCCAACAGGGGGCGGCACTGAAGCTTTCTTT. Translating gives CASSPTGGGTEAFF.

The chain employs TRBV5-4 and TRBJ2-7, with D perhaps TRBD1 or TRBD2 (6 bases each). CDR3 length: 14 residues. The germline V gene encodes CDR1 SGHNT and CDR2 YYREEE (reference sequence). Trimming pared 3 bases from V and 5 bases from J, leaving 15 bases between. CDR3 loop: CASSSPRGQDEQYF. In DNA form, the CDR3 reads TGTGCCAGCAGCTCCCCCCGGGGGCAGGACGAGCAGTACTTC.

This rearrangement joins TRBV27 to TRBJ2-1, with 10 bases fitting TRBD2. Trimming cost V 7 bases and J 9 bases; bases outside gene matches: 15. CDR3 length: 16 residues. Germline CDR1 is MNHEY and CDR2 is SMNVEV (reference sequence). The CDR3 DNA is TGTGCCAGCACCGATTCACGAGCGGGGGGGTTCGGTGAGCAGTTCTTC. Its translation is CASTDSRAGGFGEQFF.

This chain connects TRBV28 to TRBJ1-1; tentative D call: TRBD1 (6 bases). V was clipped by 2 bases and J by 1 base, with 11 bases between them. Germline V CDR1 and CDR2: MDHEN, SYDVKM. The CDR3 spans 15 residues. CDR3 sequence (DNA): TGTGCCAGCAGTTTAGGGGGGGCAGCGAACACTGAAGCTTTCTTT. Amino acid sequence: CASSLGGAANTEAFF.

The chain links TRBV19 to TRBJ2-4, with TRBD2 identical over 13 bases. Germline V gene data show CDR1 as LNHDA and CDR2 as SQIVND (reference sequence). The CDR3 totals 16 residues. The trim removed 10 bases at V and 3 bases at J, leaving 9 bases unmatched. This CDR3 is CATRLAGGGGKNIQYF. In DNA, the CDR3 is TGTGCCACCCGACTAGCGGGAGGAGGGGGCAAAAACATTCAGTACTTC.

V gene TRBV4-1 combines with J gene TRBJ1-1; possibly TRBD1 for D (5 bases). Germline loops: CDR1 MGHRA, CDR2 YSYEKL. The CDR3 is 16 residues long. V was pared by 3 bases and J by 0 bases, with 14 bases between. This CDR3 reads CASSQGGVGLNTEAFF. The CDR3 nucleotides read TGCGCCAGCAGCCAGGGGGGGGTGGGGTTGAACACTGAAGCTTTCTTT.

The rearrangement links TRBV10-3 to TRBJ1-3; 10 bases fit TRBD1. The CDR3 has 15 amino acids. Germline CDR1 is ENHRY and CDR2 is SYGVKD. V was clipped by 2 bases and J by 7 bases; unmatched bases: 5. This chain's CDR3 is CAISEGTGESNTIYF. The CDR3 region has the DNA TGTGCCATCAGTGAGGGGACAGGGGAGTCGAACACCATATATTTT.

The chain couples TRBV5-6 to TRBJ1-5, with 7 bases fitting TRBD1. The CDR3 is 16 residues long. Trimming removed 1 base from V and 2 bases from J; junction bases left unmatched: 6. Germline CDR1 is SGHDT and CDR2 is YYEEEE. For the CDR3, the DNA is TGTGCCAGCAGCTTGCGAGGGGGCCGCGGCAATCAGCCCCAGCATTTT. Its translation is CASSLRGGRGNQPQHF. Using reference TRBV5-6 and TRBJ1-5 for the parts outside the CDR3, the full variable domain is DAGVTQSPTHLIKTRGQQVTLRCSPKSGHDTVSWYQQALGQGPQFIFQYYEEEERQRGNFPDRFSGHQFPNYSSELNVNALLLGDSALYLCASSLRGGRGNQPQHFGDGTRLSIL.